Listed below are T cell receptor beta chains from one sample, sequenced in a study of shared T cell receptors in the human thymus. Measured with immunoSEQ multiplex PCR; TCRdb has only the in-frame clones, and not every one. Of about 660,000 clones in the sample, 87% were seen once. These same data were also listed under a study on human thymus T cells.

Input material: thymocytes. The receptor set was obtained from a boy under two years old with a congenital heart defect. Each CDR3 is given without its conserved first and last residue. Each record gives: CDR3 protein, J gene, V gene.

cdr3_aa: ASSLRGNNQPQH
j_call: TRBJ1-5
v_call: TRBV28

cdr3_aa: ASSLAGEAWHTEAF
j_call: TRBJ1-1
v_call: TRBV27

cdr3_aa: ASSQDAPSGGAPEQF
j_call: TRBJ2-1
v_call: TRBV4-2

cdr3_aa: AVLSGAPNNEQF
j_call: TRBJ2-1
v_call: TRBV10-3

cdr3_aa: ASSPRTGTPQH
j_call: TRBJ1-5
v_call: TRBV7-2

cdr3_aa: ASSPGFMHEQY
j_call: TRBJ2-7
v_call: TRBV13

cdr3_aa: ASSIPRDYGYT
j_call: TRBJ1-2
v_call: TRBV19

cdr3_aa: ASSAGRKGSYEQY
j_call: TRBJ2-7
v_call: TRBV5-1

cdr3_aa: ASSPTGYGYT
j_call: TRBJ1-2
v_call: TRBV5-4

cdr3_aa: ASSPDRDSYEQY
j_call: TRBJ2-7
v_call: TRBV7-3

cdr3_aa: ATSIGGASKNIQY
j_call: TRBJ2-4
v_call: TRBV15

cdr3_aa: AISEPGPQGAGEKLF
j_call: TRBJ1-4
v_call: TRBV10-3

cdr3_aa: AWRDPGDGYT
j_call: TRBJ1-2
v_call: TRBV30

cdr3_aa: ATSRDSDRGAGQPQH
j_call: TRBJ1-5
v_call: TRBV15

cdr3_aa: ASSHPDRGTNTQY
j_call: TRBJ2-3
v_call: TRBV4-3

cdr3_aa: ASCDRETNTEAF
j_call: TRBJ1-1
v_call: TRBV5-5

cdr3_aa: ATSSGYDSYEQY
j_call: TRBJ2-7
v_call: TRBV15

cdr3_aa: ASSEEGGIQPQH
j_call: TRBJ1-5
v_call: TRBV2

cdr3_aa: AIRGDGTEAF
j_call: TRBJ1-1
v_call: TRBV6-5

cdr3_aa: SVGQGKAF
j_call: TRBJ1-1
v_call: TRBV29-1

cdr3_aa: SVGRDRGVSEAF
j_call: TRBJ1-1
v_call: TRBV29-1

cdr3_aa: AWSVGGAGETDEQY
j_call: TRBJ2-7
v_call: TRBV30

cdr3_aa: ASSQGQGYYEQY
j_call: TRBJ2-7
v_call: TRBV4-3

cdr3_aa: ASSLSGGSDQPQH
j_call: TRBJ1-5
v_call: TRBV28

cdr3_aa: ASGLVPGLAGGGDEQF
j_call: TRBJ2-1
v_call: TRBV12-5

cdr3_aa: ASSLHFLGARGTEAF
j_call: TRBJ1-1
v_call: TRBV27

cdr3_aa: ASSGSRTGAGSNQPQH
j_call: TRBJ1-5
v_call: TRBV10-2

cdr3_aa: ASSYSGRTSGNTIY
j_call: TRBJ1-3
v_call: TRBV6-5

cdr3_aa: ASSCRRGELF
j_call: TRBJ2-2
v_call: TRBV5-6

cdr3_aa: ASSHRNRVHGNTIY
j_call: TRBJ1-3
v_call: TRBV14

cdr3_aa: ASSLPRDRGPYGYT
j_call: TRBJ1-2
v_call: TRBV28

cdr3_aa: ASSQDPGSHSYEQY
j_call: TRBJ2-7
v_call: TRBV14

cdr3_aa: ASSWDLQETQY
j_call: TRBJ2-5
v_call: TRBV5-4

cdr3_aa: ASSDLSSGSSNEQY
j_call: TRBJ2-7
v_call: TRBV2

cdr3_aa: ASSFFSPTRTGDPGPLSYEQY
j_call: TRBJ2-7
v_call: TRBV28

cdr3_aa: ATSRVGTGPPEQY
j_call: -
v_call: TRBV15

cdr3_aa: ASSKEFRTNYGYT
j_call: TRBJ1-2
v_call: TRBV19

cdr3_aa: ASSLNSHNEKLF
j_call: TRBJ1-4
v_call: TRBV27

cdr3_aa: ASSEVRTGRIGNTEAF
j_call: TRBJ1-1
v_call: TRBV2

cdr3_aa: ASGITSGRIYEQY
j_call: TRBJ2-7
v_call: TRBV12-5

cdr3_aa: ASSGPTTSTEAF
j_call: TRBJ1-1
v_call: TRBV9

cdr3_aa: AISDPLRITEAF
j_call: TRBJ1-1
v_call: TRBV10-3

cdr3_aa: ASSLFELGNTEAF
j_call: TRBJ1-1
v_call: TRBV28

cdr3_aa: ASSASWDRGFDTEAF
j_call: TRBJ1-1
v_call: TRBV28

cdr3_aa: ASSEPDGYT
j_call: TRBJ1-2
v_call: TRBV2

cdr3_aa: ASSLSNGQGALNEKLF
j_call: TRBJ1-4
v_call: TRBV14

cdr3_aa: ASSNRQGDTGELF
j_call: TRBJ2-2
v_call: TRBV11-2

cdr3_aa: ASSGGTGARGYT
j_call: TRBJ1-2
v_call: TRBV27

cdr3_aa: ASSQSSRGAF
j_call: TRBJ1-1
v_call: TRBV16

cdr3_aa: ASSLPQLAGGYYEQY
j_call: TRBJ2-7
v_call: TRBV5-4

cdr3_aa: ASSQAQGWDTEAF
j_call: TRBJ1-1
v_call: TRBV13

cdr3_aa: ASSYRGGLTSGRAGEQF
j_call: TRBJ2-1
v_call: TRBV5-6

cdr3_aa: ASRLGQNNQPQH
j_call: TRBJ1-5
v_call: TRBV28

cdr3_aa: ASSIEGAGNQPQH
j_call: TRBJ1-5
v_call: TRBV19